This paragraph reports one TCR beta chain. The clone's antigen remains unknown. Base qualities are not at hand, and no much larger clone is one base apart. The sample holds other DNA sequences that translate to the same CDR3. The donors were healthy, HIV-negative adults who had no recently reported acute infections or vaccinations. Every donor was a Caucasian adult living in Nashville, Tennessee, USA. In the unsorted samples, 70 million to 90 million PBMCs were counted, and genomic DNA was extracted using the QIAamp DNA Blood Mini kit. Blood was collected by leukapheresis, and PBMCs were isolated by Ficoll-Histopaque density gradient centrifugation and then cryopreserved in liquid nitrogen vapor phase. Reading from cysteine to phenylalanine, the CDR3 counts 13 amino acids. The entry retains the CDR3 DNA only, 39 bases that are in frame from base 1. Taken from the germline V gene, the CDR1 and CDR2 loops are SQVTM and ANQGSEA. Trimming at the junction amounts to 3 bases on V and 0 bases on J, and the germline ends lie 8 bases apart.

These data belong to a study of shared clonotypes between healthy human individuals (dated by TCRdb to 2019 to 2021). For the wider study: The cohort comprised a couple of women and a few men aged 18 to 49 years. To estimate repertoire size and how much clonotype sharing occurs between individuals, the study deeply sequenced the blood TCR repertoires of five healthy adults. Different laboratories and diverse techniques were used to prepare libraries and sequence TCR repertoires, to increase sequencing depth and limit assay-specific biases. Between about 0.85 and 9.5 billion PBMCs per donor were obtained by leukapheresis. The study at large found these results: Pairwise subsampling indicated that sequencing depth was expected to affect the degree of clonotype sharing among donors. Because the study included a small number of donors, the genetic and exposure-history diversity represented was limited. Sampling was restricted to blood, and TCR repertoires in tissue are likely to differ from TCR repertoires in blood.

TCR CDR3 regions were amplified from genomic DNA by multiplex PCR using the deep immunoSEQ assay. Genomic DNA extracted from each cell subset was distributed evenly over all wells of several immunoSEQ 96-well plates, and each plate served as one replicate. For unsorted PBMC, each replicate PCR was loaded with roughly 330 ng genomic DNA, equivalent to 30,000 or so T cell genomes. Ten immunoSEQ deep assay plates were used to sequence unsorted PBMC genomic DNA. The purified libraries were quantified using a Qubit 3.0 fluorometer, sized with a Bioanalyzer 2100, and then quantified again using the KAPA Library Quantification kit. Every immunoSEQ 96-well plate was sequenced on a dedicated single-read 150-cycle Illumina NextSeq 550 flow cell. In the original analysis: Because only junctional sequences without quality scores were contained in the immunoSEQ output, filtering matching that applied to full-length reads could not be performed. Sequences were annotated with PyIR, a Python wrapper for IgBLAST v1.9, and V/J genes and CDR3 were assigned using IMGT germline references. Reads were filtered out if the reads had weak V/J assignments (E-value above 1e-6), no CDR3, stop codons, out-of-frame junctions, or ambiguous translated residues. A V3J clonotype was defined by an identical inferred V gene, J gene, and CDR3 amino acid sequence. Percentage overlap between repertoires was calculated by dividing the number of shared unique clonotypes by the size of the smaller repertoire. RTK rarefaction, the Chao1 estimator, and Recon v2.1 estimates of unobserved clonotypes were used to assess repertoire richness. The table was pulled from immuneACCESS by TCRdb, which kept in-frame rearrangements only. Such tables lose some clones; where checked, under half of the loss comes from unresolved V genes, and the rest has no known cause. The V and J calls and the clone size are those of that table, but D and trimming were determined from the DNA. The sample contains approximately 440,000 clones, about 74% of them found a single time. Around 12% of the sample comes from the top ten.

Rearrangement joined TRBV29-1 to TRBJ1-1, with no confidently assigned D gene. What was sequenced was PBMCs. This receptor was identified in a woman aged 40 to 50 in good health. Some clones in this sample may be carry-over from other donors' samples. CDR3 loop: CSVERGMNTEAFF. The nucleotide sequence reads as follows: TGCAGCGTTGAGCGCGGAATGAACACTGAAGCTTTCTTT.